This T cell receptor (beta chain) appears in the sequencing data of a study of blood T cell repertoires in COVID-19. As for the study in general: The study drew acute and convalescent COVID-19 samples from the United States, Italy and Spain.

Authors' analysis steps: Reference gene primer amplification gave nucleated cell count estimates. TCRdb's copy holds only in-frame clones and misses some; the assay was immunoSEQ multiplex PCR. V and J calls and clone size are as listed in that table; D and trimming were resolved from the DNA. The sample lists some 370,000 clones; roughly 80% were seen once. Individuals drawn from about 26 US areas were roughly 18 to 89 years old. Recovery meant two consecutive negative NP/OP PCR tests, professional clearance, or resolved symptoms. The V segment lost 6 bases and the J segment 10 bases; nucleotides outside the gene matches: 14. There are 15 residues in the CDR3. Germline-derived CDR1 and CDR2 are KGHSH and LQKENI.

The sequence derives from a woman between 45 and 60 years old who had recovered from COVID-19. The sequenced sample consisted of PBMCs or T cells enriched from blood (not recorded which). The chain carries TRBV18 and TRBJ2-1, with 8 bases identical to TRBD2. The CDR3 region is CASSSAVGLAGEQFF. In nucleotides, the CDR3 is TGTGCCAGCTCGTCCGCTGTTGGACTAGCCGGCGAGCAGTTCTTC.